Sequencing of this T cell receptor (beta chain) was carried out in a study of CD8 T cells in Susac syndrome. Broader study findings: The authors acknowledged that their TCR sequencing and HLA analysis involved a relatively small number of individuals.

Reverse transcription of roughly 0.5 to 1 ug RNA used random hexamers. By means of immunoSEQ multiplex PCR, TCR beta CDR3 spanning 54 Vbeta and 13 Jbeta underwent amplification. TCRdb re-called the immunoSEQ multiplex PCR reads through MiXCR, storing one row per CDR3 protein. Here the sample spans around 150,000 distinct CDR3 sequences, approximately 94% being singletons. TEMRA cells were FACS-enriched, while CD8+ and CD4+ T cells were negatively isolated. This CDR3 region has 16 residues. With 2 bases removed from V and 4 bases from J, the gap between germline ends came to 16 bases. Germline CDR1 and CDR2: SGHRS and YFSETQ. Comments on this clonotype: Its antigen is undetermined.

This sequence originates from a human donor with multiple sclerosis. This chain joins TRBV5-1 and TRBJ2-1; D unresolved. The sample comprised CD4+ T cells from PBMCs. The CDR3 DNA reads TGCGCCAGCAGCTTATCTTGGGGTACCGCGTACAATGAGCAGTTCTTC. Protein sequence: CASSLSWGTAYNEQFF.